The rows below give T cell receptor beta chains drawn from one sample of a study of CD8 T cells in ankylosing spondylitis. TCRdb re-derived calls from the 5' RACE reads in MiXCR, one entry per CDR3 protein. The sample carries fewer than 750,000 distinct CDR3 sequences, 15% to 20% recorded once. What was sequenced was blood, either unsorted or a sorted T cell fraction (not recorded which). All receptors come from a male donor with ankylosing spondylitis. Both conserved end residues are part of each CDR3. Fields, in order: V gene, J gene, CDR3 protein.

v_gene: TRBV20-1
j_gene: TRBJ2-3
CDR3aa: CSASTGRGGTQYF

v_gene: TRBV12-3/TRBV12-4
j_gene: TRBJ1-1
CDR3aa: CASSLVGWRDTEAFF

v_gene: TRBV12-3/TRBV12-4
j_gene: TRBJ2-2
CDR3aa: CASSFTSGWTGELFF

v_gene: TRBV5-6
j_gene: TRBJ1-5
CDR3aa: CASSSSEGGGQPQHF

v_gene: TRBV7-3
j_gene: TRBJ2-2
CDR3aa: CASSRTGPMATGELFF

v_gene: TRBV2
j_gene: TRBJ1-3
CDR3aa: CASSPEGAAGNTIYF

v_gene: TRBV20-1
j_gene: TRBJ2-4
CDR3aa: CSARKSIWDIQYF

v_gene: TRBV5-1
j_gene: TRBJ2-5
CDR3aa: CASSLADRGQGETQYF

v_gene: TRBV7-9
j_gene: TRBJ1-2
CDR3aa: CASEEYGYTF

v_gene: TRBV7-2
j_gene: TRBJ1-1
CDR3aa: CASSLGRGSNTEAFF

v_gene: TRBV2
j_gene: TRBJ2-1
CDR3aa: CASIEPIHLGQFF

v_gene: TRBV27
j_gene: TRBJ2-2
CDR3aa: CASSLGGEFGELFF

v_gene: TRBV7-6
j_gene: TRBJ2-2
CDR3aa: CASSQSPVSGSGELFF

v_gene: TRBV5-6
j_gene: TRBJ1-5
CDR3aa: CASSLGQINQPQHF

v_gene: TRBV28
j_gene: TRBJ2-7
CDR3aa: CASSTPGLALYEQYF

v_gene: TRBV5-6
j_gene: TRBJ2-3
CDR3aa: CASSLGTGPTDTQYF

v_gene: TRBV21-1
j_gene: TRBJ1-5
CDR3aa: CASSKEEGGQPQHF

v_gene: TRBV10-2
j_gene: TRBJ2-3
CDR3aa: CASSEPDRFTDTQYF

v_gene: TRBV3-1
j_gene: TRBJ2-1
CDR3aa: CASSQDHRVYNEQFF

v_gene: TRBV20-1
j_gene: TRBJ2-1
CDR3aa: CGPSGSSYNEQFF

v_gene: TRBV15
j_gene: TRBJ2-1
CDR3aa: CATSRASAYNEQFF

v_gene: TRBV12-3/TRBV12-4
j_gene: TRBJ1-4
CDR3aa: CASSLAWDGNEKLFF

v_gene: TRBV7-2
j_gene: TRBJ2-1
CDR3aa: CASSLSLAGRRNEQFF

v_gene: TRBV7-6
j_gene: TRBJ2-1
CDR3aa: CASRKGQGGDEQFF

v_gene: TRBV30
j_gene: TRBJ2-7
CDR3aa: CAWTVKHYEQYF

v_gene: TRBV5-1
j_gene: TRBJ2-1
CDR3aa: CASSPQRGLNEQFF

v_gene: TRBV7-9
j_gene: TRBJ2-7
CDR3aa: CASSWDRVGEQYF

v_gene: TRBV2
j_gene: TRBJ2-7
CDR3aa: CASTGDLLSYEQYF

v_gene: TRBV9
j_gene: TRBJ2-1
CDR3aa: CASSVDNAYNEQFF

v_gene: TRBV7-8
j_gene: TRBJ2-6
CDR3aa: CASSWTAAGANVLTF

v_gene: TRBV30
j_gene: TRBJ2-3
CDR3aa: CAWSSLAATDTQYF

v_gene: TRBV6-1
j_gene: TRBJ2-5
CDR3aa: CASSASAPSIIKTQYF

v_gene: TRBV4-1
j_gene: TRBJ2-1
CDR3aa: CASSHISGATYNEQFF

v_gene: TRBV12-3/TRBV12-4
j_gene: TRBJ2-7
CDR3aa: CASSPNELSYEQYF

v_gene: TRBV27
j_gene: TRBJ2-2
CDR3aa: CASSFYRDTGELFF

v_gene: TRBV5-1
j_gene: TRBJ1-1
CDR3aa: CASSLGDREGTEAFF

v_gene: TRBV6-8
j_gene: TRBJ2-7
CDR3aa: CASSYFSQTGDRSYEQYF

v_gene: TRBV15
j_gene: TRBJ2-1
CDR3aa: CATSRDVATPSDEQFF

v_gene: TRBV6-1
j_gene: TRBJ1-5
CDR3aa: CASTVSGQPQHF

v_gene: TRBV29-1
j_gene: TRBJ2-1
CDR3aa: CSVGLARGNEQFF

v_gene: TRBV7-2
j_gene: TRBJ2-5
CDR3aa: CASSPPPGRETQYF

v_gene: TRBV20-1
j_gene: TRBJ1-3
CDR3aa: CSAKPGQGVSGNTIYF

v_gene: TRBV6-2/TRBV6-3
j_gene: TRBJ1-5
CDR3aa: CASRTGANQPQHF

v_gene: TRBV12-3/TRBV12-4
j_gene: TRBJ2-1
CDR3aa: CASSPMAGGPRSYNEQFF

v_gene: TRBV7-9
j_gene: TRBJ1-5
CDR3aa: CASSPAWGENQPQHF

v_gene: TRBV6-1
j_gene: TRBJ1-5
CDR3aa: CASRAGGGSNQPQHF

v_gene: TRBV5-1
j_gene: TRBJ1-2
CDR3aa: CASSLGDRGLPYGYTF